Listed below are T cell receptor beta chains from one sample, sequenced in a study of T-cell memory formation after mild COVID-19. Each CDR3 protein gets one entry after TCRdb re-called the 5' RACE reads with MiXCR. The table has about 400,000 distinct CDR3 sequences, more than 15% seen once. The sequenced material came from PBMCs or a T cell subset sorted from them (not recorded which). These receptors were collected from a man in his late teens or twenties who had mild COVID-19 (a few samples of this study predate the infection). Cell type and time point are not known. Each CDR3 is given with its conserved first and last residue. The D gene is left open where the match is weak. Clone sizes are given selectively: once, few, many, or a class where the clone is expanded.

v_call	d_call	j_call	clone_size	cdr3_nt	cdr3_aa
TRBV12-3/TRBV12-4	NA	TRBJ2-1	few	TGTGCCAGCAGTTTCGGGGGTTCAAGGTCCTACAATGAGCAGTTCTTC	CASSFGGSRSYNEQFF
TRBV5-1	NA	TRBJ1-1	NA	TGCGCCAGCAGCCCGAGCTCAGAGAACACTGAAGCTTTCTTT	CASSPSSENTEAFF
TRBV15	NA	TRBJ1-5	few	TGTGCCACCAGCAGAGAGGGTACTTATCAGCCCCAGCATTTT	CATSREGTYQPQHF
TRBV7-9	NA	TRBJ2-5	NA	TGTGCCAGCAGAAGAAGAGGGAACCAAGAGACCCAGTACTTC	CASRRRGNQETQYF
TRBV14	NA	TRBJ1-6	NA	TGTGCCAGCAGCCAAGGGTGGAATTCACCCCTCCACTTT	CASSQGWNSPLHF
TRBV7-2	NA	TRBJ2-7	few	TGTGCCAGCAGCTTAGCTACGTCAGCCTCCTACGAGCAGTACTTC	CASSLATSASYEQYF
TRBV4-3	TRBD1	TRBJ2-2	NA	TGCGCCAGCAGCCAAGAGGATCGACAGGGTAACACCGGGGAGCTGTTTTTT	CASSQEDRQGNTGELFF
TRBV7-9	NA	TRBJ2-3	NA	TGTGCCAGCAGCTTGAGCAGCGGGCGGCGTTATACGCAGTATTTT	CASSLSSGRRYTQYF
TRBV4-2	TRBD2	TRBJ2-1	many	TGTGCCAGCAGCCATCTAGCGGGCCAAAATGAGCAGTTCTTC	CASSHLAGQNEQFF
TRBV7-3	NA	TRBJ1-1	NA	TGTGCCAGCAGCATCGGACCAGCGGGCACTGAAGCTTTCTTT	CASSIGPAGTEAFF
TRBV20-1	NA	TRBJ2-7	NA	TGCAGTGCTAGAGTGGGGTCGGGGTACGAGCAGTACTTC	CSARVGSGYEQYF
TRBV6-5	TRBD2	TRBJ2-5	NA	TGTGCCAGCAGCAACCCTAGCGGGCGCGCAGAGACCCAGTACTTC	CASSNPSGRAETQYF
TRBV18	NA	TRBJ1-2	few	TGTGCCAGCTCACCAGGGAGAGACGTACGCTATGGCTACACCTTC	CASSPGRDVRYGYTF
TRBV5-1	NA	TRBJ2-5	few	TGCGCCAGCAGCTCCCCCCTTGAGACCCAGTACTTC	CASSSPLETQYF
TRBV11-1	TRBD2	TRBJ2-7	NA	TGTGCCAGCAGCTTCCATTGGGGGGGCTACGAGCAGTACTTC	CASSFHWGGYEQYF
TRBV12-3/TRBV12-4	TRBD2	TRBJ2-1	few	TGTGCCAGTGCGGGACTAGCGGGCTACAATGAGCAGTTCTTC	CASAGLAGYNEQFF
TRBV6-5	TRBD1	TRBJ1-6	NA	TGTGCCAGCAGTGAATTTCGACAGGGGCTTTATAATTCACCCCTCCACTTT	CASSEFRQGLYNSPLHF
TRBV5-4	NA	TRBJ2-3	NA	TGTGCCAGCAGCCCTGAAGGTCCGTCGCAGTATTTT	CASSPEGPSQYF
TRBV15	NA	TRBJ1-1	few	TGTGCCACCAGCAGACCAGTCGGCAAGATGAACACTGAAGCTTTCTTT	CATSRPVGKMNTEAFF
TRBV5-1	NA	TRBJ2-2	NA	TGCGCCAGCAGCTTTAGGGAGACCGGGGAGCTGTTTTTT	CASSFRETGELFF
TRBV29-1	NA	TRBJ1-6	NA	TGCAGCGTTGTTCCGGACAAGAGCTCCTATAATTCACCCCTCCACTTT	CSVVPDKSSYNSPLHF
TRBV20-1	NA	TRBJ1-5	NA	TGCAGTGCTAGAGAGTCAGGGAATCAGCCCCAGCATTTT	CSARESGNQPQHF